The 15 T cell receptor beta chains listed next were all sequenced from one sample in a study of hypomethylating agent response in myelodysplastic syndrome (dated by TCRdb to the early 2020s). The library came from the immunoSEQ multiplex PCR assay. This immuneACCESS table, as held by TCRdb, lists in-frame sequences with V and J called but not all clones. Of the missing ones, under half trace to an unresolved V gene in checked studies; the others have no known cause. The sample table contains some 5,900 clones; only one count was recorded for 75% to 90% of them. The top ten clones comprise under 15% of the sample. Sequenced material: bone marrow, taken before or after starting hypomethylating agent treatment for myelodysplastic syndrome (not recorded which). Every receptor here comes from a human donor with myelodysplastic syndrome.

The chain is built from TRBV4-3 and TRBJ1-2, with 7 bases fitting TRBD1. This CDR3 has 13 amino acids. In germline, CDR1 is LGHNA, CDR2 YSLEER. V lost 4 bases and J lost 8; bases outside the gene matches: 7. The CDR3 reads CASSPGGNLGYTF. As DNA, the CDR3 is TGCGCCAGCAGCCCAGGGGGTAATCTCGGCTACACCTTC.

This clone was seen a few times. The chain is built from TRBV18 and TRBJ1-2; TRBD1 agrees at 10 bases. With V trimmed by 3 bases and J by 10 bases, 5 bases remained unmatched. Germline V gene sequence: CDR1 KGHSH, CDR2 LQKENI. The CDR3 is 13 residues long. The CDR3 coding sequence is TGTGCCAGCTCACCTCAGACAGGGGGCTACTACACCTTC. This codes for CASSPQTGGYYTF.

The J gene is TRBJ1-5, the V gene TRBV5-1, with D possibly matching TRBD1 (5 bases). Germline-derived CDR1 and CDR2 are SGHRS and YFSETQ. This CDR3 is built from 14 residues. The V end was cut by 4 bases, the J end by 6 bases, with 14 bases between. CDR3 sequence: CASSPGTEVQPQHF. For the CDR3, the DNA is TGCGCCAGCAGCCCAGGGACGGAGGTTCAGCCCCAGCATTTT.

This chain links TRBV11-2 with TRBJ1-2, with 8 bases fitting TRBD1. The V segment lost 7 bases and the J segment 6 bases; nucleotides outside the gene matches: 1. From germline, CDR1 is SGHAT and CDR2 FQNNGV. The CDR3 runs 11 residues. CDR3 in amino acids: CASKTGDGYTF. The CDR3 DNA sequence: TGTGCCAGCAAGACAGGGGATGGCTACACCTTC.

The V call is TRBV5-5, the J call TRBJ2-1; no clear D. The CDR3 covers 13 residues. Trimming pared 1 base from V and 5 bases from J, leaving 7 bases between. From germline, CDR1 is SGHKS and CDR2 YYEKEE (reference sequence). The CDR3 nucleotides are TGTGCCAGCAGCTTGTACGAAAACAATGAGCAGTTCTTC. This codes for CASSLYENNEQFF.

The rearrangement links TRBV19 to TRBJ2-5; D is perhaps TRBD1 (6 bases). The CDR3 extends over 15 amino acids. Trimming pared 3 bases from V and 0 bases from J, leaving 11 bases between. Per germline, CDR1 LNHDA and CDR2 SQIVND (reference sequence). The chain's CDR3 is CASSIRDTDQETQYF. The CDR3 DNA follows: TGTGCCAGTAGTATTCGGGACACGGACCAAGAGACCCAGTACTTC. Together with reference TRBV19 and TRBJ2-5, the CDR3 gives the full variable domain: DGGITQSPKYLFRKEGQNVTLSCEQNLNHDAMYWYRQDPGQGLRLIYYSQIVNDFQKGDIAEGYSVSREKKESFPLTVTSAQKNPTAFYLCASSIRDTDQETQYFGPGTRLLVL.

This clone was recorded a few times. The chain couples TRBV7-2 to TRBJ1-2; a weak D match, TRBD1 (6 bases). V shed 3 bases and J shed 8 bases, with 10 bases lying between them. Germline V CDR1 and CDR2: SGHTA, FQGNSA. The CDR3 has 12 amino acids. Written as DNA, the CDR3 is TGTGCCAGCAGCTTTACAGGGTTGGGCTACACCTTC. Protein sequence: CASSFTGLGYTF.

The chain employs TRBV5-6 and TRBJ1-6, with D hard to call. The CDR3 spans 14 residues. The germline CDR1 and CDR2 sequences are SGHDT and YYEEEE. The ends were cut back, 1 base at V and 7 bases at J, with 9 bases in the middle. The CDR3 nucleotides read TGTGCCAGCAGCTTGAGAGGCTTGAATTCACCCCTCCACTTT. Amino acid sequence: CASSLRGLNSPLHF.

The rearrangement joins TRBV18 to TRBJ1-1, with D tentatively TRBD1 (5 bases). The germline V gene encodes CDR1 KGHSH and CDR2 LQKENI. V gave up 6 bases and J gave up 5 bases, with 19 bases separating them. The CDR3 consists of 15 residues. The CDR3 reads CASSPGGPLGTEAFF. In nucleotides, the CDR3 is TGTGCCAGCTCGCCTGGGGGACCCTTAGGGACTGAAGCTTTCTTT.

The chain combines TRBV7-6 with TRBJ1-4; no definite D call. Germline lookup yields CDR1 SGHVS and CDR2 FNYEAQ. CDR3 size: 12 residues. V was shortened by 1 base and J by 7 bases, with 4 bases between the two germline ends. The CDR3 here is CASSLEGEKLFF. The CDR3 DNA is TGTGCCAGCAGCTTAGAGGGTGAAAAACTGTTTTTT.

The chain employs TRBV19 and TRBJ1-4; perhaps TRBD1 as D (5 bases). Between the trimmed V and J ends, which lost 5 bases and 0 bases, there was a span of 10 bases. Germline V gene data show CDR1 as LNHDA and CDR2 as SQIVND (reference sequence). The CDR3 contains 15 residues. The CDR3 protein is CASSPPRATNEKLFF. The CDR3 DNA reads as TGTGCCAGTAGTCCCCCCAGGGCAACTAATGAAAAACTGTTTTTT.

This chain connects TRBV5-1 to TRBJ2-3; 7 bases fit TRBD1. The germline V gene encodes CDR1 SGHRS and CDR2 YFSETQ. CDR3 length: 14 amino acids. The junction had 4 bases not matched to a gene; V was cut back by 3 bases and J by 3 bases. CDR3 in DNA: TGCGCCAGCAGCTGGGACAGTAAAACAGATACGCAGTATTTT. Protein sequence: CASSWDSKTDTQYF.

The chain combines TRBV9 with TRBJ1-2, with 9 bases matching TRBD1. V trimming: 0 bases; J trimming: 8 bases; junction bases outside the gene matches: 8. CDR1 and CDR2 from the germline V gene are SGDLS and YYNGEE. The CDR3 runs 15 residues. The CDR3 reads CASSVGHRGLSGYTF. In DNA form, the CDR3 reads TGTGCCAGCAGCGTAGGGCACAGGGGGCTTAGCGGCTACACCTTC.

V usage is TRBV30 and J usage is TRBJ2-1; 14 positions agree with TRBD2. In germline, CDR1 is GTSNPN, CDR2 SVGIG (reference sequence). The CDR3 covers 16 residues. The V gene end was trimmed by 2 bases and the J gene end by 7 bases; junction bases not matched to a gene: 7. The CDR3 reads CAWSPGTSGGLNEQFF. In DNA, the CDR3 is TGTGCCTGGAGTCCCGGGACTAGCGGGGGATTAAATGAGCAGTTCTTC.

This sequence joins TRBV4-3 and TRBJ1-2; D gene ambiguous. CDR3 length: 16 amino acids. Germline V gene data show CDR1 as LGHNA and CDR2 as YSLEER. With 0 bases removed from V and 4 bases from J, the gap between germline ends came to 15 bases. CDR3 bases: TGCGCCAGCAGCCAAGATCTGGGCTTCACTTTCTATGGCTACACCTTC. Translating it yields CASSQDLGFTFYGYTF.